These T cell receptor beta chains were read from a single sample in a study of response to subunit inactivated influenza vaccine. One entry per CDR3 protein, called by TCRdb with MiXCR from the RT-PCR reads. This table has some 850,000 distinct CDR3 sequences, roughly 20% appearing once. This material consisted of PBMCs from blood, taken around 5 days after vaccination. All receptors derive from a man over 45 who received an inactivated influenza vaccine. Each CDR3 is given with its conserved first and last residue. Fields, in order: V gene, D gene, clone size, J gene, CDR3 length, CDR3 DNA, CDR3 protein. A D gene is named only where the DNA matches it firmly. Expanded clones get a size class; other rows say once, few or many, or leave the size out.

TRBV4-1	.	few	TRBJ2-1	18	TGCGCCAGCAGCCAAGATCAGGGGAGGTCAGGATTCTACAATGAGCAGTTCTTC	CASSQDQGRSGFYNEQFF
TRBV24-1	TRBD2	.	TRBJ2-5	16	TGTGCCACCAGTGATTCCGGGACTAGCCGGATGGAGACCCAGTACTTC	CATSDSGTSRMETQYF
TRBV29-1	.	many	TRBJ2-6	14	TGCAGCGTTGAGATCACCTCTGGGGCCAACGTCCTGACTTTC	CSVEITSGANVLTF
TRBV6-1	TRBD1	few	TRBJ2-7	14	TGTGCCAGCGGCCCCGGGACAGGTCCCTACGAGCAGTACTTC	CASGPGTGPYEQYF
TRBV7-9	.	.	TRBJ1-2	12	TGTGCCAGCAGCTATCCCCGAGGCGGCTACACCTTC	CASSYPRGGYTF
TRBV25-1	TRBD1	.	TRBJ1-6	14	TGTGCCAGCAGTGTAGGGACAGATAATTCACCCCTCCACTTT	CASSVGTDNSPLHF
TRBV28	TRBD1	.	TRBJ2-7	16	TGTGCCAGCAGTGCCCCCTCCGGGACAGGGCCTGGCGAGCAGTACTTC	CASSAPSGTGPGEQYF
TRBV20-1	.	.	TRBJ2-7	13	TGCAGTGCTAGAGATCGAGGCCTGAACGAGCAGTACTTC	CSARDRGLNEQYF
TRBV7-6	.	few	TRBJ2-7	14	TGTGCCAGCAGTTCGAGGGGCAGCTCCTACGAGCAGTACTTC	CASSSRGSSYEQYF
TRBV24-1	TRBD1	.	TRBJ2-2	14	TGTGCCACCAGGACAGGGGTTAAGGGCGGGGAGCTGTTTTTT	CATRTGVKGGELFF
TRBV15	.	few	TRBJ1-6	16	TGTGCCACCAGCAGAGATCGCGCAGGGTCGGCGTCACCCCTCCACTTT	CATSRDRAGSASPLHF
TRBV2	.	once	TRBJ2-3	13	TGTGCCAGCAGTGACTATAGCACAGATACGCAGTATTTT	CASSDYSTDTQYF
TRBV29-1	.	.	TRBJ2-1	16	TGCAGCGTGGAACGAACAAGGGTATCTTACCGAAATGAGCAGTTCTTC	CSVERTRVSYRNEQFF
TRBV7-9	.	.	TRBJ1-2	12	TGTGCCAGCAGCTTAATAGACTATGGCTACACCTTC	CASSLIDYGYTF
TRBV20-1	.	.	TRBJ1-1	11	TGCAGTGCTAGAGAACACCCTAGGACTTTCTTT	CSAREHPRTFF
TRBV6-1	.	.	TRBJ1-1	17	TGTGCCAGCAGGCCAGACACAGGGACGAGAATGAACACTGAAGCTTTCTTT	CASRPDTGTRMNTEAFF
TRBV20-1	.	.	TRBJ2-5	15	TGCAGTGCTAGAGACACGCGGACCCCGATGGAGACCCAGTACTTC	CSARDTRTPMETQYF
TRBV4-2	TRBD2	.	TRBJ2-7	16	TGTGCCAGCAGCCAAGTTTGGGCGGGAGGGCCATACGAGCAGTACTTC	CASSQVWAGGPYEQYF
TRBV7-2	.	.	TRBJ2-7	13	TGTGCCAGCAGCCCTCCGCCAACCTACGAGCAGTACTTC	CASSPPPTYEQYF
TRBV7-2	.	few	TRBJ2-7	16	TGTGCCAGCAGCCAAACTCCGGACAGCGACTTATACGAGCAGTACTTC	CASSQTPDSDLYEQYF
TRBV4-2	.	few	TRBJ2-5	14	TGTGCCAGCAGCCCTCAGACGGGCGGGGAGACCCAGTACTTC	CASSPQTGGETQYF
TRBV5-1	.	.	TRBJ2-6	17	TGCGCCAGCAGCTTGGCTTTGTCGTCGCCCGGGGCCAACGTCCTGACTTTC	CASSLALSSPGANVLTF
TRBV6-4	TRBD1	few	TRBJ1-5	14	TGTGCCAGCAGTGACGTCGGACAGGGTCAGCCCCAGCATTTT	CASSDVGQGQPQHF
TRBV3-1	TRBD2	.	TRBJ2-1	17	TGTGCCAGCAGCCAAGGGACTAGCGGTCCCTCCTACAATGAGCAGTTCTTC	CASSQGTSGPSYNEQFF
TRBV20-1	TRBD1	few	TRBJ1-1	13	TGCAGTAAGGTCAGGGGGTTGGACACTGAAGCTTTCTTT	CSKVRGLDTEAFF
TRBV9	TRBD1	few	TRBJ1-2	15	TGTGCCAGCAGCGAGCGGACAGGGGTGTTATTCGGCTACACCTTC	CASSERTGVLFGYTF
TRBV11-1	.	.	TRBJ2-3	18	TGTGCCAGCAGCCGTCATTCGTTGGGCGGGGCCCGCACAGATACGCAGTATTTT	CASSRHSLGGARTDTQYF
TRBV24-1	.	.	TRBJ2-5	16	TGTGCCACCAGTGTATGTTCAGGGACCGGGGGAGAGACCCAGTACTTC	CATSVCSGTGGETQYF
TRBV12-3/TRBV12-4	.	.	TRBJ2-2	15	TGTGCCAGCAGGAACAGGGTAATGGGTCCCGGGGAGCTGTTTTTT	CASRNRVMGPGELFF
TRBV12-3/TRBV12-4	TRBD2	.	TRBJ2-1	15	TGTGCCAGCACCGTAAGCGGGAGAGTCGACAATGAGCAGTTCTTC	CASTVSGRVDNEQFF
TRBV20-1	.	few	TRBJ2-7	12	TGCAGTGCTACGGACGAAGACTACGAGCAGTACTTC	CSATDEDYEQYF
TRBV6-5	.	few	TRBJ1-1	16	TGTGCCAGCAGTTACGGGGAGGGAAGCATGAACACTGAAGCTTTCTTT	CASSYGEGSMNTEAFF
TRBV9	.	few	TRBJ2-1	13	TGTGCCAGCAGCAGGACTTCTTACAATGAGCAGTTCTTC	CASSRTSYNEQFF
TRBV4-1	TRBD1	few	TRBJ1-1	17	TGCGCCAGCAGCCAGGGGGACAGGGGGCGATGGGTGGATGAAGCTTTCTTT	CASSQGDRGRWVDEAFF
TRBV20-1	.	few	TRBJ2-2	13	TGCAGTGCTACTGAACCGTACACCGGGGAGCTGTTTTTT	CSATEPYTGELFF
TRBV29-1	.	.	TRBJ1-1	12	TGCAGCGTTGTTCCCCAAAGGCCTGAAGCTTTCTTT	CSVVPQRPEAFF
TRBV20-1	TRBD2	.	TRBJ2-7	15	TGCAGTGCTAGGATACTAGCGGGACCATCCTACGAGCAGTACTTC	CSARILAGPSYEQYF
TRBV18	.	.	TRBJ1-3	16	TGTGCCAGCTCAACCCAGACAGTTAACTCTGGAAACACCATATATTTT	CASSTQTVNSGNTIYF
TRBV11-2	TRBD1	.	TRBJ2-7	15	TGTGCCAGCAGCTCGAGACAGGGCTTGTCCTACGAGCAGTACTTC	CASSSRQGLSYEQYF
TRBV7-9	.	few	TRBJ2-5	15	TGTGCCAGCAGCCCCCACATAGGCCAGCAAGAGACCCAGTACTTC	CASSPHIGQQETQYF
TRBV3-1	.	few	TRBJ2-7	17	TGTGCCAGCAGCCCTCCACTTTCTGCCGGGATATCCTACGAGCAGTACTTC	CASSPPLSAGISYEQYF
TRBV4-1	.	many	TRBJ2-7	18	TGCGCCAGCAGCCAAGCCAGGGGCCTGGACACCGTATCCTACGAGCAGTACTTC	CASSQARGLDTVSYEQYF
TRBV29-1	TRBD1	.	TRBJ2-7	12	TGCAGCGCCGGGACAGGGGCCCACGAGCAGTACTTC	CSAGTGAHEQYF
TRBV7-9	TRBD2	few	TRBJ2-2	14	TGTGCCAGCAGCTTATGGGGGGGCACCGGGGAGCTGTTTTTT	CASSLWGGTGELFF
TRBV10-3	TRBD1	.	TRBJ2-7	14	TGTGCCATCAGTGCCGGGACAGGGAGCTACGAGCAGTACTTC	CAISAGTGSYEQYF
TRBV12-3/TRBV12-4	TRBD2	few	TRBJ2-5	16	TGTGCCAGCGGAGGACTAGCGGGGGGGCCCCAAGAGACCCAGTACTTC	CASGGLAGGPQETQYF
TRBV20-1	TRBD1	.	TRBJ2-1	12	TGCAGTGTTGGACAGGGGGCTAATGAGCAGTTCTTC	CSVGQGANEQFF
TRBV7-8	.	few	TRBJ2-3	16	TGTGCCAGCAGCCAATTACAGGTTCCCTTGGCAGATACGCAGTATTTT	CASSQLQVPLADTQYF
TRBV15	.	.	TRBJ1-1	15	TGTGCCACCAGCAGAGATGCAGGGGCGGACACTGAAGCTTTCTTT	CATSRDAGADTEAFF
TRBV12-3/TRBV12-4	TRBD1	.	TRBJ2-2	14	TGTGCCAGCAGCCCCGGGACAGCAACCGGGGAGCTGTTTTTT	CASSPGTATGELFF